Presented here are 10 T cell receptor beta chains from one specimen sequenced in a study of T cells after posttransplantation cyclophosphamide. Libraries were prepared by immunoSEQ multiplex PCR; TCRdb keeps only in-frame clonotypes and omits some of them. Altogether around 3,200 clones were found in the sample, and no singletons occur. A marrow graft followed busulfan-fludarabine conditioning, with cyclophosphamide on days +3 and +4. The specimen comprised PBMCs, sampled after allogeneic stem cell transplant with posttransplant cyclophosphamide. These receptors all come from a female patient over 55 who received an allogeneic stem cell transplant from a related donor and was CMV-positive. Some of these T cells may belong to the graft donor.

This clone showed up many times. The J gene is TRBJ2-2, the V gene TRBV5-4; tentatively, D is TRBD2 (6 bases). Germline-derived CDR1 and CDR2 are SGHNT and YYREEE (reference sequence). The germline V and J ends were trimmed by 0 bases and 3 bases, with 15 bases remaining between them. CDR3 length equals 17 residues. The CDR3 sequence: CASSLGFPGVDTGELFF. CDR3 nucleotide sequence: TGTGCCAGCAGCTTGGGGTTTCCGGGGGTGGACACCGGGGAGCTGTTTTTT.

This clone was seen at least ten times. The chain joins TRBV6-1 to TRBJ2-3; D possibly corresponds to TRBD2 (6 bases). The CDR3 totals 13 residues. The V end lost 3 bases, the J end lost 3 bases, and 7 bases lay between the germline ends. Germline V gene sequence: CDR1 MNHNS, CDR2 SASEGT. This CDR3 reads CASSEGGTDTQYF. The CDR3 coding sequence is TGTGCCAGCAGTGAGGGGGGAACAGATACGCAGTATTTT.

This clone was seen ten or more times. The rearrangement joins TRBV29-1 to TRBJ1-4; maybe TRBD1 (6 bases). Trimming pared 5 bases from V and 8 bases from J, leaving 15 bases between. There are 13 residues in the CDR3. Germline CDR1 SQVTM, CDR2 ANQGSEA. CDR3 protein: CSVNGQGNEKLFF. In nucleotides, the CDR3 is TGCAGCGTTAACGGCCAGGGGAACGAAAAACTGTTTTTT.

This clone was picked up many times. The rearrangement joins TRBV13 to TRBJ2-1; D is possibly TRBD1 (6 bases). Between the trimmed V and J ends, which lost 5 bases and 11 bases, there was a span of 13 bases. This CDR3 contains 12 residues. From germline, CDR1 is PRHDT and CDR2 FYEKMQ (reference sequence). For the CDR3, the DNA is TGTGCCAGCAGCCCAGGCAGGGGTCAGCAGTTCTTC. Protein sequence: CASSPGRGQQFF.

This clone was found many times. V and J are TRBV6-4 and TRBJ1-2, with D unclear. This CDR3 spans 13 amino acids. Germline CDR1 is MRHNA and CDR2 is SNTAGT. Between the trimmed V and J ends, which lost 3 bases and 2 bases, there was a span of 7 bases. In DNA form, the CDR3 reads TGTGCCAGCAGTGAAGGCCAGAACTATGGCTACACCTTC. Protein sequence: CASSEGQNYGYTF.

This clone has a count of ten or more. In DNA form, the CDR3 reads TGTGCCAGCAGCACGTCGACAGGGGGGGGCGGGATGAACACTGAAGCTTTCTTT. Its translation is CASSTSTGGGGMNTEAFF. The rearrangement joins TRBV7-9 to TRBJ1-1, with 9 positions matching TRBD1. V shed 5 bases and J 0 bases; nucleotides not matched to a gene: 13. There are 18 residues in the CDR3. CDR1 is SEHNR, CDR2 FQNEAQ, per germline (reference sequence).

This clone was counted many times. V gene TRBV28 combines with J gene TRBJ1-1; 8 bases agree with TRBD1. Germline assignment: CDR1 MDHEN and CDR2 SYDVKM. This CDR3 region has 13 residues. V trimming: 6 bases; J trimming: 4 bases; junction bases outside the gene matches: 4. CDR3 bases: TGTGCCAGCAGCCCAGGGGGCGTCACTGAAGCTTTCTTT. Its protein is CASSPGGVTEAFF.

This clone was seen repeatedly, ten times or more. The chain employs TRBV7-9 and TRBJ2-7; D not resolved. With 1 base removed from V and 0 bases from J, the gap between germline ends came to 7 bases. Germline V gives CDR1 SEHNR, CDR2 FQNEAQ (reference sequence). The CDR3 is 14 amino acids. The CDR3 DNA reads as TGTGCCAGCAGCTTAGGAACCGGCTCCTACGAGCAGTACTTC. This encodes CASSLGTGSYEQYF.

In this sample, this clone turned up many times. The gene calls are TRBV7-9 and TRBJ1-1; TRBD1 is a possible D gene (5 bases). V was cut by 0 bases and J by 11 bases, with 28 bases left in between. The CDR3 is 18 amino acids. Germline V lookup: CDR1 SEHNR, CDR2 FQNEAQ (reference sequence). CDR3 DNA: TGTGCCAGCAGCTTAGCGCAGGGCAGCCCCGGGAGGAAACTGGGGGCTTTCTTT. Its protein is CASSLAQGSPGRKLGAFF. The variable domain in full, with the rest retrieved from reference TRBV7-9 and TRBJ1-1, is DTGVSQNPRHKITKRGQNVTFRCDPISEHNRLYWYRQTLGQGPEFLTYFQNEAQLEKSRLLSDRFSAERPKGSFSTLEIQRTEQGDSAMYLCASSLAQGSPGRKLGAFFGQGTRLTVV.

The sample holds many counts of this clone. This sequence joins TRBV4-3 and TRBJ2-7, with 10 bases that match TRBD1. The CDR3 sequence is 16 residues long. Looked up from germline, CDR1 is LGHNA and CDR2 is YSLEER. The junction had 11 bases not matched to a gene; V was cut back by 3 bases and J by 6 bases. DNA of the CDR3: TGCGCCAGCAGCCAGGTCTCGGGACAGGGGCCAGGCGAGCAGTACTTC. Protein product: CASSQVSGQGPGEQYF.